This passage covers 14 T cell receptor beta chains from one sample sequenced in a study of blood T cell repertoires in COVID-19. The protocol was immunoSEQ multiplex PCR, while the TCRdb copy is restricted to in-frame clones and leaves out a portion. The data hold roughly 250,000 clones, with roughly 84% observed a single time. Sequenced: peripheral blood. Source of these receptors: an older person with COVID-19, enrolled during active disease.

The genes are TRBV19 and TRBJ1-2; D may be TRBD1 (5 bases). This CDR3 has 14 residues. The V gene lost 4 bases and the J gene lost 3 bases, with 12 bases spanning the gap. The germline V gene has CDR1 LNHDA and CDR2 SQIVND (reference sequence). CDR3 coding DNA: TGTGCCAGTAGTAATGGAGGGGCCGACTATGGCTACACCTTC. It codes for CASSNGGADYGYTF.

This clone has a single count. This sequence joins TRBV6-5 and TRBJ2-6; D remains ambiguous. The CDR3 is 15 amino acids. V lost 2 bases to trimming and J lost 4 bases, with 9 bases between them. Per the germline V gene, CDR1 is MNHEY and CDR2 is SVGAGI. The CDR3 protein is CASSYSSLGANVLTF. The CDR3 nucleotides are TGTGCCAGCAGTTACAGCTCCCTCGGGGCCAACGTCCTGACTTTC.

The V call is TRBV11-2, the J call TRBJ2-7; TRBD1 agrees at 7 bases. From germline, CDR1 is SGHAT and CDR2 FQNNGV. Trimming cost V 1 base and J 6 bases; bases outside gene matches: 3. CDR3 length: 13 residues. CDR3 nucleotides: TGTGCCAGCAGCTTAGGCCAGGGGGTCGAGCAGTACTTC. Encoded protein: CASSLGQGVEQYF.

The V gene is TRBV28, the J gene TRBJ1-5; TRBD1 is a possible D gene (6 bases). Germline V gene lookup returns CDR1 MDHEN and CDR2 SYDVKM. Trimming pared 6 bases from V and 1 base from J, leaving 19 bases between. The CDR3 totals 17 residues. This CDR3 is CASSTLPQGSSNQPQHF. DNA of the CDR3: TGTGCCAGCAGCACCCTTCCGCAGGGGTCCAGCAATCAGCCCCAGCATTTT.

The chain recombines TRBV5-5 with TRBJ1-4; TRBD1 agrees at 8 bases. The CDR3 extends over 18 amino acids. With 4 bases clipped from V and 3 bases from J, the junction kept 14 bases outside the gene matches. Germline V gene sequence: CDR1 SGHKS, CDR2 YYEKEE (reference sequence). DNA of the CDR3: TGTGCCAGCAGCGCACCGCAGGGGGCGGTCGGGTCTAATGAAAAACTGTTTTTT. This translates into CASSAPQGAVGSNEKLFF. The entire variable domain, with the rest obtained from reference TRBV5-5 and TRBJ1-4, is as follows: DAGVTQSPTHLIKTRGQQVTLRCSPISGHKSVSWYQQVLGQGPQFIFQYYEKEERGRGNFPDRFSARQFPNYSSELNVNALLLGDSALYLCASSAPQGAVGSNEKLFFGSGTQLSVL.

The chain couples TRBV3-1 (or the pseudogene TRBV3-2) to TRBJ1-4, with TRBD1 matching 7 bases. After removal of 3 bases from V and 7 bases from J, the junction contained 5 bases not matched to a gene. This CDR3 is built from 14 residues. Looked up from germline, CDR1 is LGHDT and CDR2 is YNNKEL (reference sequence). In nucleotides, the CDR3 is TGTGCCAGCAGCCAGACAGGGTGGGTTGAAAAACTGTTTTTT. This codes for CASSQTGWVEKLFF.

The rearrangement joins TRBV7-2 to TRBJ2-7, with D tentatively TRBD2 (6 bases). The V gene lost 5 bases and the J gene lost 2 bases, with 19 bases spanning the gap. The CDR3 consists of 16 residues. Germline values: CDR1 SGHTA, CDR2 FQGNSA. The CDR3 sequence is CASSGSTSIIPYEQYF. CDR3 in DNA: TGTGCCAGCAGCGGGAGCACTAGCATCATTCCCTACGAGCAGTACTTC.

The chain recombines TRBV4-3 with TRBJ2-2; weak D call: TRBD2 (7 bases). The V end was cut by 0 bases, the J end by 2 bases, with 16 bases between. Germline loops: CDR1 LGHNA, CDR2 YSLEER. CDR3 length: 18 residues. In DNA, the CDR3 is TGCGCCAGCAGCCAAGATCTGGGGGGGCTTAGTAACACCGGGGAGCTGTTTTTT. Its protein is CASSQDLGGLSNTGELFF.

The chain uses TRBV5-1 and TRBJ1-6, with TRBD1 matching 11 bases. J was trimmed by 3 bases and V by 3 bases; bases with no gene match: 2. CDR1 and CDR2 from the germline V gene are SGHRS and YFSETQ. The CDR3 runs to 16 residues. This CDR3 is CASSWTGGDYNSPLHF. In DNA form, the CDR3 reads TGCGCCAGCAGCTGGACAGGGGGCGACTATAATTCACCCCTCCACTTT.

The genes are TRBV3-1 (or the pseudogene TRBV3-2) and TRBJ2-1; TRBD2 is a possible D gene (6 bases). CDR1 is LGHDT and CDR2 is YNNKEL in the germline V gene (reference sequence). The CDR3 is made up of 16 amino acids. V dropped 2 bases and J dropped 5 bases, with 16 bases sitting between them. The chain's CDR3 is CASSQRGEEINNEQFF. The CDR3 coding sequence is TGTGCCAGCAGCCAAAGAGGGGAGGAGATAAACAATGAGCAGTTCTTC.

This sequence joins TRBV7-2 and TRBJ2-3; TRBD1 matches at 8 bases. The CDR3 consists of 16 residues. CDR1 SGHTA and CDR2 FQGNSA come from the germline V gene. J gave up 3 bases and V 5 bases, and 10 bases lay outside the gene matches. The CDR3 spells CASSADRVIGTDTQYF. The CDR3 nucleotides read TGTGCCAGCAGCGCGGACAGGGTCATCGGAACAGATACGCAGTATTTT.

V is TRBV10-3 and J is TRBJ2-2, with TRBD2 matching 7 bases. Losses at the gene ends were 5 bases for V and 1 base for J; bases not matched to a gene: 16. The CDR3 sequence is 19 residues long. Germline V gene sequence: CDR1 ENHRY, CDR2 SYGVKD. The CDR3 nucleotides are TGTGCCATCAGTCAGGGCCCGTACAGCGGGGAATTGAACACCGGGGAGCTGTTTTTT. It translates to CAISQGPYSGELNTGELFF.

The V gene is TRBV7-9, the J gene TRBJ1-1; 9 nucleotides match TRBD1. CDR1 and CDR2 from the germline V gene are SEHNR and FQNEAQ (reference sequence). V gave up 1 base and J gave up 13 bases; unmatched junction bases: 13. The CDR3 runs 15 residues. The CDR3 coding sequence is TGTGCCAGCAGCTTAGTGTCCACCGGGACAGGGTTAGGTTTCTTT. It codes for CASSLVSTGTGLGFF.

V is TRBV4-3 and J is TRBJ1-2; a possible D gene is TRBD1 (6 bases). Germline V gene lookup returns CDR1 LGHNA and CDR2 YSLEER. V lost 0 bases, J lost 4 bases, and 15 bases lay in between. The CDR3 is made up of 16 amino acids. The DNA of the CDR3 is TGCGCCAGCAGCCAAGATAGGACAGCGGACTTCTATGGCTACACCTTC. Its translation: CASSQDRTADFYGYTF.